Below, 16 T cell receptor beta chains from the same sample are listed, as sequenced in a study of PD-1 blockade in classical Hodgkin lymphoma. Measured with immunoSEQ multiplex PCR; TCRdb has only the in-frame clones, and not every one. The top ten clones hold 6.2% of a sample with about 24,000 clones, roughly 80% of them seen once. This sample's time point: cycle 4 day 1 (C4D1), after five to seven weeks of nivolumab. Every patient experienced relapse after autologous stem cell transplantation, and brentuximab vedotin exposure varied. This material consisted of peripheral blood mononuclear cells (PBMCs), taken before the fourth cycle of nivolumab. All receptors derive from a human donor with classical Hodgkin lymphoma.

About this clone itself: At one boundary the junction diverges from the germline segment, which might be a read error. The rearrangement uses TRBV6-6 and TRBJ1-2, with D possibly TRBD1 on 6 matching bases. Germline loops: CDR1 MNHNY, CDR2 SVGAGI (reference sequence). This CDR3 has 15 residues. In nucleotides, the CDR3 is TGTGCCATCAGTGACCAGACAGGATACGTCTATGGCTACACCTTC. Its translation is CAISDQTGYVYGYTF.

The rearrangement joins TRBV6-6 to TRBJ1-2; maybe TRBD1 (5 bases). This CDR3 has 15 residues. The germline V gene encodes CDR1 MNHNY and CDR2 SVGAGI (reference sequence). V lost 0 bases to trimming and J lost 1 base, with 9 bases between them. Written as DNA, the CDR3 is TGTGCCAGCAGTTACTCTCCCCAGGGTAACTATGGCTACACCTTC. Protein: CASSYSPQGNYGYTF.

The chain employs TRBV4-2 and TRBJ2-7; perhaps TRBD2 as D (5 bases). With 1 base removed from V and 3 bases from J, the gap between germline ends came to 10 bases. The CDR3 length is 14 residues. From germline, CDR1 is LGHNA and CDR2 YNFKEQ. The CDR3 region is CASSQAAEGYEQYF. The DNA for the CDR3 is TGTGCCAGCAGCCAAGCGGCAGAGGGCTACGAGCAGTACTTC.

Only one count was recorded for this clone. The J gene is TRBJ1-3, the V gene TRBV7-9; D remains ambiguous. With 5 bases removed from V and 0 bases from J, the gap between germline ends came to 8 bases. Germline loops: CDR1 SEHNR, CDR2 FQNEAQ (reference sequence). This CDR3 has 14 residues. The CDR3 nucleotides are TGTGCCAGCAGCCACAGCCGCTCTGGAAACACCATATATTTT. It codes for CASSHSRSGNTIYF.

The CDR3: CASRGQGGDNEQFF. The CDR3 coding sequence is TGTGCCAGCAGGGGACAGGGGGGAGACAATGAGCAGTTCTTC. This chain connects TRBV6-7 to TRBJ2-1, with TRBD1 matching 11 bases. TRBV6-7 is known as an ORF, though its function is uncertain. CDR3 size: 14 residues. V lost 6 bases, J lost 5 bases, and 3 bases stayed unmatched.

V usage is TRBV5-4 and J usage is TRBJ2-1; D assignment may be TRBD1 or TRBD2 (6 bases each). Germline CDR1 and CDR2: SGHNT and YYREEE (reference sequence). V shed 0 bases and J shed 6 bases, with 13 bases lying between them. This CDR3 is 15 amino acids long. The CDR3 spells CASSLDAGGGNEQFF. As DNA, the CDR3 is TGTGCCAGCAGCTTGGATGCCGGGGGCGGCAATGAGCAGTTCTTC.

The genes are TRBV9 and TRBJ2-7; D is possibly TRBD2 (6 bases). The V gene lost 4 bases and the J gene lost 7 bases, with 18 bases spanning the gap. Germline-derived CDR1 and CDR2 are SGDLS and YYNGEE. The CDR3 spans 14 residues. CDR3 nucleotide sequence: TGTGCCAGCAGCCCCGGGACTTTCTCGGGGGAGCAGTACTTC. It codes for CASSPGTFSGEQYF.

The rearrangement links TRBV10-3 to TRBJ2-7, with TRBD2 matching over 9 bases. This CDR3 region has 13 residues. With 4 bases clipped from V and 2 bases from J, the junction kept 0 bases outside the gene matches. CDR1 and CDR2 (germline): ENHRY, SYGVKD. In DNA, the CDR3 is TGTGCCATCAGTGGCGGGAGGGCCTACGAGCAGTACTTC. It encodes CAISGGRAYEQYF.

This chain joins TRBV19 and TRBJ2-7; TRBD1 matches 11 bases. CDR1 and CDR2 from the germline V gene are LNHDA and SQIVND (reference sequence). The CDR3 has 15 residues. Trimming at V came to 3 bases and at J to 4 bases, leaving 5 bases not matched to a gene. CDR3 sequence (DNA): TGTGCCAGTAGTATTTTCGGGACAGGGGGATACGAGCAGTACTTC. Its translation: CASSIFGTGGYEQYF.

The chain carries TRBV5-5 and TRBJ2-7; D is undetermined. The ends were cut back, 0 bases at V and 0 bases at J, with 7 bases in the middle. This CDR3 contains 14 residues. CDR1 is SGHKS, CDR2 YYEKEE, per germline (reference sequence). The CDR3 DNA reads TGTGCCAGCAGCTTGGACAGTTACTCCTACGAGCAGTACTTC. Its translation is CASSLDSYSYEQYF.

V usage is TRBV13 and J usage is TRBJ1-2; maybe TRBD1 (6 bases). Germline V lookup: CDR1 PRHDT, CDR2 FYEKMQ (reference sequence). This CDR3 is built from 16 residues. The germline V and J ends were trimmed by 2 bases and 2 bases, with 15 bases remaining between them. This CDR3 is CASSLRRGGTNYGYTF. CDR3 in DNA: TGTGCCAGCAGCTTACGACGAGGGGGTACCAACTATGGCTACACCTTC.

DNA for the CDR3: TGTGCCAGCAGCTTGGACTCCCATCAGCCCCAGCATTTT. It encodes CASSLDSHQPQHF. The rearrangement links TRBV5-4 to TRBJ1-5; D uncertain. Trimming pared 0 bases from V and 5 bases from J, leaving 6 bases between. CDR3 size: 13 residues. In germline, CDR1 is SGHNT, CDR2 YYREEE (reference sequence).

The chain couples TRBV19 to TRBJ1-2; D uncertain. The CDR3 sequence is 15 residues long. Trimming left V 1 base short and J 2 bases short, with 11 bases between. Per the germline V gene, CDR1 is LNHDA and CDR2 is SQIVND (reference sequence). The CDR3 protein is CASSIVWQPNYGYTF. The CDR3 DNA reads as TGTGCCAGTAGTATAGTCTGGCAGCCCAACTATGGCTACACCTTC.

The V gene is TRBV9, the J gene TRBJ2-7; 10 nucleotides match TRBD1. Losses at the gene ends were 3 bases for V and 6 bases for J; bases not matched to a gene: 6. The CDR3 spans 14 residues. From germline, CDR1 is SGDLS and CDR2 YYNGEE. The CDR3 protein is CASSGSTGGLEQYF. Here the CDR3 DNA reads TGTGCCAGCAGCGGTTCGACAGGGGGCCTCGAGCAGTACTTC.

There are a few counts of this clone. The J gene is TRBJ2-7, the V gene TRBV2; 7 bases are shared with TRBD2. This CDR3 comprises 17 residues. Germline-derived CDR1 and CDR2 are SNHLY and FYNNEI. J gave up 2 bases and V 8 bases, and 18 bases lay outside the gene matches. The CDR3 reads CASLTFARASGPYEQYF. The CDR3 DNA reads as TGTGCCAGCCTTACCTTTGCGAGGGCTAGCGGTCCCTACGAGCAGTACTTC.

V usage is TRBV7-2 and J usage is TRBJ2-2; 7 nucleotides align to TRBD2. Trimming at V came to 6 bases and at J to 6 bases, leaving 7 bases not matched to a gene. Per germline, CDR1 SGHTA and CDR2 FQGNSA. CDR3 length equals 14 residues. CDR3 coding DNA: TGTGCCAGCAGTCTATCGACTAGCTCCGGGGAGCTGTTTTTT. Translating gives CASSLSTSSGELFF.